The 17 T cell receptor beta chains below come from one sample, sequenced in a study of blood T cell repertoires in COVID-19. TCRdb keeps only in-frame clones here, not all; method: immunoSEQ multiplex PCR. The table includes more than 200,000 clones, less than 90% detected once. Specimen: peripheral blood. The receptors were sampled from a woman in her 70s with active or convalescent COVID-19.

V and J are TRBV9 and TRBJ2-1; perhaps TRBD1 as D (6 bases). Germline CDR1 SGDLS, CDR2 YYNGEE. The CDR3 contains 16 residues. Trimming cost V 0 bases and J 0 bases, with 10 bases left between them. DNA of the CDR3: TGTGCCAGCAGCGTAGTGGGGGCTCTCTCCTACAATGAGCAGTTCTTC. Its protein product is CASSVVGALSYNEQFF.

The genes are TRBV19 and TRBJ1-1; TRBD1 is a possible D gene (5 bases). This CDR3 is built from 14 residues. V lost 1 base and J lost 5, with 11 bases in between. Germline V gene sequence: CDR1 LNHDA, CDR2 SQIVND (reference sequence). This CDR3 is CASSIGGRETEAFF. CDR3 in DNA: TGTGCCAGTAGTATAGGAGGCAGGGAAACTGAAGCTTTCTTT.

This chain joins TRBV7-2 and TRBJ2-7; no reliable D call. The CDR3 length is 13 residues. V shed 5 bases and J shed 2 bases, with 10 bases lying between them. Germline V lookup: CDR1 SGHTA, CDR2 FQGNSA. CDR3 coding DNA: TGTGCCAGCAGCCCCCGTCCTACCTACGAGCAGTACTTC. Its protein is CASSPRPTYEQYF. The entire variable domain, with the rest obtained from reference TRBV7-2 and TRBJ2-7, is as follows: GAGVSQSPSNKVTEKGKDVELRCDPISGHTALYWYRQSLGQGLEFLIYFQGNSAPDKSGLPSDRFSAERTGGSVSTLTIQRTQQEDSAVYLCASSPRPTYEQYFGPGTRLTVT.

The DNA for the CDR3 is TGTGCAAGCCGAGGGGGAATTAGCACAGATACGCAGTATTTT. Translation: CASRGGISTDTQYF. V usage is TRBV2 and J usage is TRBJ2-3, with a tentative D call TRBD1 (6 bases). Germline V gives CDR1 SNHLY, CDR2 FYNNEI. The CDR3 runs to 14 residues.

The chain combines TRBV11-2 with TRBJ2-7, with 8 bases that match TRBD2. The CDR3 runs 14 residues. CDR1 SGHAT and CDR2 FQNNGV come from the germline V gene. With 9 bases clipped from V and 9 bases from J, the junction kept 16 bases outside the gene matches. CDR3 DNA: TGTGCCAGTGCAGCGGGAGAGTACAGGATTGGGCAGTACTTC. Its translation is CASAAGEYRIGQYF.

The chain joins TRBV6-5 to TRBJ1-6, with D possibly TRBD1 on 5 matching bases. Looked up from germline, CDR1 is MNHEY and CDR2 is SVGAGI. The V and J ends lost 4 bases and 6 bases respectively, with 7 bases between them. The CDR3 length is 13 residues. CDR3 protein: CASSSGPNSPLHF. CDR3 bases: TGTGCCAGCAGTTCAGGGCCTAATTCACCCCTCCACTTT.

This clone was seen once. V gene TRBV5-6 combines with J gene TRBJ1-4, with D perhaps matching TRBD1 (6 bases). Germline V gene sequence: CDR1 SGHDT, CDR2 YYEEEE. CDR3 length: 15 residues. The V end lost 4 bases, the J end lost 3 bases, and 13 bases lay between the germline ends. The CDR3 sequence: CASSPRGGPNEKLFF. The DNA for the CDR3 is TGTGCCAGCAGCCCCCGGGGGGGCCCTAATGAAAAACTGTTTTTT.

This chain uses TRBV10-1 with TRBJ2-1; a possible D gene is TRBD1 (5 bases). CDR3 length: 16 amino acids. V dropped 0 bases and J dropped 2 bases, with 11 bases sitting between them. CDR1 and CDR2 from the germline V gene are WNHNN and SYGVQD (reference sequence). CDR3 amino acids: CASSESKGLTYNEQFF. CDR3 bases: TGCGCCAGCAGTGAGTCGAAGGGGTTAACCTACAATGAGCAGTTCTTC.

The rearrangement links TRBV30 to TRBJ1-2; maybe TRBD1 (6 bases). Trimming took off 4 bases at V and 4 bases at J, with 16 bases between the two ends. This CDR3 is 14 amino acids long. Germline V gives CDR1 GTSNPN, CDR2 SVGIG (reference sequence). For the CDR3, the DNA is TGTGCCTGGAAACAACCTACAGGGTTCTATGGCTACACCTTC. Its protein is CAWKQPTGFYGYTF. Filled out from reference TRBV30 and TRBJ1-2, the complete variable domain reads SQTIHQWPATLVQPVGSPLSLECTVEGTSNPNLYWYRQAAGRGLQLLFYSVGIGQISSEVPQNLSASRPQDRQFILSSKKLLLSDSGFYLCAWKQPTGFYGYTFGSGTRLTVV.

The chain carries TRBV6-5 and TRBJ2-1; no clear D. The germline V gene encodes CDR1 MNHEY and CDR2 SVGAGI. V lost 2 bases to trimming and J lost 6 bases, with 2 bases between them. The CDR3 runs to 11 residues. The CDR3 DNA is TGTGCCAGCAGTTACCGCAATGAGCAGTTCTTC. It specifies CASSYRNEQFF.

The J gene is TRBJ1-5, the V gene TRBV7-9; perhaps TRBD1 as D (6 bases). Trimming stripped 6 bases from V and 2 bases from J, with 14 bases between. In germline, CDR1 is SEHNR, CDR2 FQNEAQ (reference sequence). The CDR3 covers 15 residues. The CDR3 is CASSSRAGGNQPQHF. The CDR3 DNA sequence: TGTGCCAGCAGTTCGAGGGCAGGGGGCAATCAGCCCCAGCATTTT.

CDR3 amino acids: CASSRTEGMVEGARYF. The CDR3 bases are TGCGCCAGCAGCCGAACGGAGGGTATGGTTGAAGGGGCCCGGTACTTC. The chain employs TRBV4-1 and TRBJ2-7, with D perhaps TRBD2 (6 bases). This CDR3 is 16 amino acids long. Trimming took off 4 bases at V and 12 bases at J, with 28 bases between the two ends. The germline V gene encodes CDR1 MGHRA and CDR2 YSYEKL.

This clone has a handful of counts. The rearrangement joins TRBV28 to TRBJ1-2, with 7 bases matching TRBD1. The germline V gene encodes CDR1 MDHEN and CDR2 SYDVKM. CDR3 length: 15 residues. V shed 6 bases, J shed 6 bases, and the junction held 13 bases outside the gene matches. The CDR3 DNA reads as TGTGCCAGCAGACCGACAGGGAAGGGTCCCCATGGCTACACCTTC. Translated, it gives CASRPTGKGPHGYTF.

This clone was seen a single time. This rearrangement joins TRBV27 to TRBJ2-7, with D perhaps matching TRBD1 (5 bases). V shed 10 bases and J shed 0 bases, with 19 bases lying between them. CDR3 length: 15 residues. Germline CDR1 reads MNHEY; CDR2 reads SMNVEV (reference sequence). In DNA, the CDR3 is TGTGCCACCAGGATGGGGCTCGACAGCTCCTACGAGCAGTACTTC. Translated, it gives CATRMGLDSSYEQYF.

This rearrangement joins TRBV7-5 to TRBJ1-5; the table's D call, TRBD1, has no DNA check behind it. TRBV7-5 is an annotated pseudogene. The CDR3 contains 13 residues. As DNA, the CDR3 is TGTGCCAGAAGCTTAAAGGACATTAAGCCCCAGCATTTT. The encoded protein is CARSLKDIKPQHF.

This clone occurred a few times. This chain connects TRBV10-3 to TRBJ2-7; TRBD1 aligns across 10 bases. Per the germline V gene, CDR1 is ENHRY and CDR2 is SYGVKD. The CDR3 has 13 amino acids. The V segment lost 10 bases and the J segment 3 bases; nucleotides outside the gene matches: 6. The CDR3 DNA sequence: TGTGCCACTTTGGGACAGGGGATCTACGAGCAGTACTTC. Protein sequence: CATLGQGIYEQYF.

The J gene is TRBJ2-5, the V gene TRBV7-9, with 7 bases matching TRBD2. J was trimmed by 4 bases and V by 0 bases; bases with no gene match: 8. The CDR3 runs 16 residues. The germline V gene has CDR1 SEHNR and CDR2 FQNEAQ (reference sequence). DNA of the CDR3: TGTGCCAGCAGCTTAGCGTCGGGGTCGGGAGGAGAGACCCAGTACTTC. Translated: CASSLASGSGGETQYF. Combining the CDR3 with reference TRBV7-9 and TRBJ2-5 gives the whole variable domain DTGVSQNPRHKITKRGQNVTFRCDPISEHNRLYWYRQTLGQGPEFLTYFQNEAQLEKSRLLSDRFSAERPKGSFSTLEIQRTEQGDSAMYLCASSLASGSGGETQYFGPGTRLLVL.